This T cell receptor (beta chain) was identified during a study of blood T cell repertoires in COVID-19. For the study at large: Sample material is recorded as cDNA or gDNA derived from T cells, B-cell-depleted T cells, or PBMCs.

Participants were aged about 18 to 95 years, lived in under 30 US areas, and enrolled virtually. Participant-reported clinical history was the basis for cohort assignment. The CDR3 has 15 amino acids. Trimming took off 0 bases at V and 8 bases at J, with 16 bases between the two ends. Germline V lookup: CDR1 SGHTA, CDR2 FQGTGA. The data were produced by immunoSEQ multiplex PCR, yet TCRdb's version contains in-frame clones alone and is incomplete. The repertoire includes about 250,000 clones, almost 85% of them detected once, and approximately 8.6% sits in the top ten. The V and J genes are TRBV7-3 and TRBJ1-1; D gene ambiguous. The TCR sequence derives from a woman in her 50s with acute COVID-19. The specimen was PBMCs or T cells enriched from blood (not recorded which). As DNA, the CDR3 is TGTGCCAGCAGCTTAACGGGTGGGCTTGCCGAAGAAGCTTTCTTT. It is translated as CASSLTGGLAEEAFF. Filled out from reference TRBV7-3 and TRBJ1-1, the complete variable domain reads GAGVSQTPSNKVTEKGKYVELRCDPISGHTALYWYRQSLGQGPEFLIYFQGTGAADDSGLPNDRFFAVRPEGSVSTLKIQRTERGDSAVYLCASSLTGGLAEEAFFGQGTRLTVV.